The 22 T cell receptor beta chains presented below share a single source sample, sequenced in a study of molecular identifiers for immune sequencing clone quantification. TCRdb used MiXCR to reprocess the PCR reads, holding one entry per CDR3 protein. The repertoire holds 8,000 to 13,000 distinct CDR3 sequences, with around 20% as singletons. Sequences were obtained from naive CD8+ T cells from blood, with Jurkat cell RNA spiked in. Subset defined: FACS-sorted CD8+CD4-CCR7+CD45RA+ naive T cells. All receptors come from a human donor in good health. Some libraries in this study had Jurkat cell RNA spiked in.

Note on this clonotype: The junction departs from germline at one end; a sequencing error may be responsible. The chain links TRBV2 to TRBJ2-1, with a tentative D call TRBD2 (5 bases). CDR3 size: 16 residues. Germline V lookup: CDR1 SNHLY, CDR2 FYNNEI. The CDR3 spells CASSASGNIGHNEQLF. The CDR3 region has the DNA TGTGCCAGCAGTGCGAGCGGAAATATAGGTCACAATGAGCAGCTCTTC.

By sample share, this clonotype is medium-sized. Here the CDR3 DNA reads TGTGCCAGCAGCTTGAGGGGGGGAGGGCCCTCCACAGATACGCAGTATTTT. Its translation: CASSLRGGGPSTDTQYF. The chain carries TRBV5-5 and TRBJ2-3, with a weak D call TRBD2 (7 bases). The length of the CDR3 is 17 residues. Germline lookup yields CDR1 SGHKS and CDR2 YYEKEE (reference sequence). Trimming removed 1 base from V and 2 bases from J, with 17 bases in between.

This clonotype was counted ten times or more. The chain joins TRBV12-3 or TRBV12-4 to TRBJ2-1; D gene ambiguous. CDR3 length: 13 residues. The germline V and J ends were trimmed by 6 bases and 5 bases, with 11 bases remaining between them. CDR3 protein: CASSPTENNEQFF. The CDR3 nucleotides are TGTGCCAGCAGCCCAACTGAGAACAATGAGCAGTTCTTC.

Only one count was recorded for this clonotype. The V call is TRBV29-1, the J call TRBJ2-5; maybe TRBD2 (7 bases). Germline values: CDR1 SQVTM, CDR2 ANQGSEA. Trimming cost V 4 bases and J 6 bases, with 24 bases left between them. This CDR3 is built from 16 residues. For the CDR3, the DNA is TGCAGCGTTGGAGGGGAGGGGGGGGTCCCAAGAAAGACCCAGTACTTC. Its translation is CSVGGEGGVPRKTQYF.

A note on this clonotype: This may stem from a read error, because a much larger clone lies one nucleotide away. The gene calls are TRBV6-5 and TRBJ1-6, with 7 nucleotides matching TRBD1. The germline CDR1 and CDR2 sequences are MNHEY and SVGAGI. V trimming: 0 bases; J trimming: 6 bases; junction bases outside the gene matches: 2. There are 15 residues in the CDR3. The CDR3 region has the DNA TGTGCCAGCAGTTACTCTACAGGGGTTAATTCACCCCTCCACTTT. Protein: CASSYSTGVNSPLHF.

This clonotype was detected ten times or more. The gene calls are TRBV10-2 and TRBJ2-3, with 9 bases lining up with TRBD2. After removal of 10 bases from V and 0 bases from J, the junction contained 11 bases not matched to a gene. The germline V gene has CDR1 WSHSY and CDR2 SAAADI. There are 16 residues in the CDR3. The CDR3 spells CATEGLGLASTDTQYF. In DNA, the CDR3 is TGCGCCACCGAGGGCTTAGGACTAGCGAGCACAGATACGCAGTATTTT.

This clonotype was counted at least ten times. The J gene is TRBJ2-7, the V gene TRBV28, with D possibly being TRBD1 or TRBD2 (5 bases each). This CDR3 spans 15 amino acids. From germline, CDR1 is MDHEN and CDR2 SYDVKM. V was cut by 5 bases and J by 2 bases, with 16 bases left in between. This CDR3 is CASSPRTLEAYEQYF. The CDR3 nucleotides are TGTGCCAGCAGTCCGCGGACATTGGAGGCCTACGAGCAGTACTTC. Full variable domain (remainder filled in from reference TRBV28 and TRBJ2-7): DVKVTQSSRYLVKRTGEKVFLECVQDMDHENMFWYRQDPGLGLRLIYFSYDVKMKEKGDIPEGYSVSREKKERFSLILESASTNQTSMYLCASSPRTLEAYEQYFGPGTRLTVT.

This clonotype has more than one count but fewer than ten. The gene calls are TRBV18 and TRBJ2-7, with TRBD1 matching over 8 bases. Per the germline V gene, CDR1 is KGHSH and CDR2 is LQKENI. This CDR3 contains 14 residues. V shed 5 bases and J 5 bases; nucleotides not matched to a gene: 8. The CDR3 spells CASSTSDRADEQYF. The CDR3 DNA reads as TGTGCCAGCTCAACGTCGGACAGGGCGGACGAGCAGTACTTC.

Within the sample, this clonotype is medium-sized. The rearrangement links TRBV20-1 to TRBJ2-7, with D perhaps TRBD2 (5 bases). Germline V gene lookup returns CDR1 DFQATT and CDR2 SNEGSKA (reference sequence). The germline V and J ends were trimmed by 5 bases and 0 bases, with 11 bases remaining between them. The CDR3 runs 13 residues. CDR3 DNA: TGCAGTGCTGGAGCGGTCAGCTCCTACGAGCAGTACTTC. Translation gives CSAGAVSSYEQYF.

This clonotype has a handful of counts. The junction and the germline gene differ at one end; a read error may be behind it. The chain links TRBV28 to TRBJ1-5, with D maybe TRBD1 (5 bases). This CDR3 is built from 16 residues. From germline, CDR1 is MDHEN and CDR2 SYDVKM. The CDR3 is CAGSSMWRDGNQPQHF. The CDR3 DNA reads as TGTGCCGGCAGTTCCATGTGGAGGGACGGCAATCAGCCCCAGCATTTT.

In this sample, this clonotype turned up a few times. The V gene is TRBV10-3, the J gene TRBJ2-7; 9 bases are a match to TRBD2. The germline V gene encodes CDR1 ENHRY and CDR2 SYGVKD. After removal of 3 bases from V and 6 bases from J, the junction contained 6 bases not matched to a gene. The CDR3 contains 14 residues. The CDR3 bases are TGTGCCATCAGTGAAGGGCGGGGGGGCTCCGAGCAGTACTTC. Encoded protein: CAISEGRGGSEQYF.

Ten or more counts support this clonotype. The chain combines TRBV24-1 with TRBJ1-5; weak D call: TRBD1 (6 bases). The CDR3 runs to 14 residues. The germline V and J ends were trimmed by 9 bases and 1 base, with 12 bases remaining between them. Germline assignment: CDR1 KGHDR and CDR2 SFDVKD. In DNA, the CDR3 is TGTGCCACCGGGGGGGGCAGGAGCAATCAGCCCCAGCATTTT. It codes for CATGGGRSNQPQHF.

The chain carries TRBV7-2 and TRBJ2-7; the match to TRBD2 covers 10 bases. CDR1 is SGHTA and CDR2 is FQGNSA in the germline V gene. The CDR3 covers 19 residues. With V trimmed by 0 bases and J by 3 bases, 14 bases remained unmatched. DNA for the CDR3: TGTGCCAGCAGCTTAGCTCTAGCGGGAGATTGGGACCAAGACTACGAGCAGTACTTC. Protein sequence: CASSLALAGDWDQDYEQYF.

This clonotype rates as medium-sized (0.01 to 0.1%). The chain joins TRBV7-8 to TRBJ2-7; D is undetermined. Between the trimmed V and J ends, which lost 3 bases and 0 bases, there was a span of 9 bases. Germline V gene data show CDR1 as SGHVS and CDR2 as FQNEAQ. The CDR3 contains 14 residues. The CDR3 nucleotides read TGTGCCAGCAGCTTTGGTGTCAGCTCCTACGAGCAGTACTTC. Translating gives CASSFGVSSYEQYF.

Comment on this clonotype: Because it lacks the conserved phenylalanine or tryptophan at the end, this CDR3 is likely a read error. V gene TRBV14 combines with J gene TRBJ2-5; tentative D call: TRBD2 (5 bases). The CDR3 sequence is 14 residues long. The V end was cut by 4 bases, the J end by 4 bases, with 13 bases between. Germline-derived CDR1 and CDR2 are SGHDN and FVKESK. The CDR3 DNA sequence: TGTGCCAGCAGCCGAGTGCCGGGGTCAGAGACCCAGTACCTC. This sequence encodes CASSRVPGSETQYL.

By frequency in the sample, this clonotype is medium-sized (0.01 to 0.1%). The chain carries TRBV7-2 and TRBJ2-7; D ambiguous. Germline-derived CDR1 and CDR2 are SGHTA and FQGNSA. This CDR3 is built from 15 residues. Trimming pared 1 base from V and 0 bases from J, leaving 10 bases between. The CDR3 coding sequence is TGTGCCAGCAGCTTAGTAACCGATAGCTCCTACGAGCAGTACTTC. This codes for CASSLVTDSSYEQYF.

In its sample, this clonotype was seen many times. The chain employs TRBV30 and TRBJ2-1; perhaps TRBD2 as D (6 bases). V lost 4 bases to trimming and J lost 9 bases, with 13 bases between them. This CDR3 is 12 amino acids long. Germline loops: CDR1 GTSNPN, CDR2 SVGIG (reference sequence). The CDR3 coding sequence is TGTGCCTGGACTTGGGCCGGGGGTGAGCAGTTCTTC. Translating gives CAWTWAGGEQFF.

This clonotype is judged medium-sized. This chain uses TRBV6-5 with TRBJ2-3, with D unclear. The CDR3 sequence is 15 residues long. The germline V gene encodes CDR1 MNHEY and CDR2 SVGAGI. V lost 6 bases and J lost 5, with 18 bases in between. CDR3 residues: CASSKMGGGVDTQYF. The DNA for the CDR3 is TGTGCCAGCAGCAAGATGGGCGGTGGGGTAGATACGCAGTATTTT.

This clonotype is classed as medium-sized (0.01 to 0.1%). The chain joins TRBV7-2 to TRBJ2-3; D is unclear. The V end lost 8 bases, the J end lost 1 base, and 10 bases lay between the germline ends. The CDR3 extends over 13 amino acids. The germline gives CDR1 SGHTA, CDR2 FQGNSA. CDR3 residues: CASSLVGTDTQYF. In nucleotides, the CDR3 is TGTGCCAGCTCACTTGTGGGCACAGATACGCAGTATTTT.

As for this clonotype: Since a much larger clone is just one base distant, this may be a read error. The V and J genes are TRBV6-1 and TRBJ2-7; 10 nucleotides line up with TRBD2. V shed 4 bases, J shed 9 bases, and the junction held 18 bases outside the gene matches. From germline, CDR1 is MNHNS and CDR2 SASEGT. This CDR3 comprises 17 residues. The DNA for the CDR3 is TGTGCCAGCAGTGCCACCCGGGGAGCGGGGGGGAGTGGAGGGCAGTACTTC. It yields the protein CASSATRGAGGSGGQYF.

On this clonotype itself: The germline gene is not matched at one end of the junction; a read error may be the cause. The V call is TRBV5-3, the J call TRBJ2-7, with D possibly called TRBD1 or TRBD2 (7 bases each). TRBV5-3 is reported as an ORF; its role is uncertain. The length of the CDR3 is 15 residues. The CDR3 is CASSLTGLAGDEQYF. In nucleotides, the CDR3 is TGTGCCAGCAGCTTGACAGGGCTCGCGGGGGACGAGCAGTACTTC.

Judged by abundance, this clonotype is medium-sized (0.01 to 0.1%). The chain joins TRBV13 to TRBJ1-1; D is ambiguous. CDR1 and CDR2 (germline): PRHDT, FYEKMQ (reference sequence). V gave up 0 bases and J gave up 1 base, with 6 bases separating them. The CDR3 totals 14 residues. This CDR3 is CASSLGEENTEAFF. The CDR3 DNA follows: TGTGCCAGCAGCTTAGGCGAAGAGAACACTGAAGCTTTCTTT. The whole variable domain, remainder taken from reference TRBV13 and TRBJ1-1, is AAGVIQSPRHLIKEKRETATLKCYPIPRHDTVYWYQQGPGQDPQFLISFYEKMQSDKGSIPDRFSAQQFSDYHSELNMSSLELGDSALYFCASSLGEENTEAFFGQGTRLTVV.